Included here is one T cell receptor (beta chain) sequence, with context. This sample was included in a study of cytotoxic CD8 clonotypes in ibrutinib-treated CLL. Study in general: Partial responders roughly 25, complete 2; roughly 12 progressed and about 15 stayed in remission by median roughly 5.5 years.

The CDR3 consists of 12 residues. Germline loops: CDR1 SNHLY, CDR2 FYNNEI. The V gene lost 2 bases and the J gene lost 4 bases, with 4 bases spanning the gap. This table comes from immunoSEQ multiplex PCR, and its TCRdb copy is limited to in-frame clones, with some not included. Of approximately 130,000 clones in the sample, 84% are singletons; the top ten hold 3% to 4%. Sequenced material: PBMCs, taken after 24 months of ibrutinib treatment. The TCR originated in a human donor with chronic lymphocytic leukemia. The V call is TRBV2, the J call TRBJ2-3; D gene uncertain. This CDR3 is CASSETSDTQYF. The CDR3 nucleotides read TGTGCCAGCAGTGAAACGTCAGATACGCAGTATTTT.